This T cell receptor (beta chain) was recovered during a study of cytomegalovirus exposure and HLA in healthy donors. Points from the study as a whole: Reports described diagnosis of cytomegalovirus status by the classifier as highly specific and sensitive.

Points on this clone: Antigen specificity is unknown.

The repertoire was sequenced with immunoSEQ multiplex PCR; TCRdb's copy has only in-frame clones and lacks some. The sample records about 190,000 clones, roughly 80% being singletons. Germline V gene sequence: CDR1 WNHNN, CDR2 SYGVQD (reference sequence). V lost 3 bases to trimming and J lost 0 bases, with 13 bases between them. The CDR3 contains 16 residues. This receptor was identified in a young man in good health and CMV-seropositive. The chain carries TRBV10-1 and TRBJ2-3; D might be TRBD2 (6 bases). Material: PBMCs. The CDR3 region is CASSESVGTSTDTQYF. DNA of the CDR3: TGCGCCAGCAGTGAAAGTGTAGGGACTAGCACAGATACGCAGTATTTT.